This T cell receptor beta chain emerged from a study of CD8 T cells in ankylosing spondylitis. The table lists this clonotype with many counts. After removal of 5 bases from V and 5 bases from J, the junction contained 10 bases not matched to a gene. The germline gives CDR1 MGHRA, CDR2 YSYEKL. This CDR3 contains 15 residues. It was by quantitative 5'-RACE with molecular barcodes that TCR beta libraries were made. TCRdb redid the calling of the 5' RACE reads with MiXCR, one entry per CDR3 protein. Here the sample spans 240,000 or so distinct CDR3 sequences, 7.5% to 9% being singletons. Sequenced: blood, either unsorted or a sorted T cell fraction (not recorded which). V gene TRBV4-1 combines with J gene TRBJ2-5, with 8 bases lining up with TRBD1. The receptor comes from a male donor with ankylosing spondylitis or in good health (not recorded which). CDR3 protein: CASSAGTGGVETQYF. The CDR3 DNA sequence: TGCGCCAGCAGCGCGGGGACAGGAGGTGTGGAGACCCAGTACTTC.